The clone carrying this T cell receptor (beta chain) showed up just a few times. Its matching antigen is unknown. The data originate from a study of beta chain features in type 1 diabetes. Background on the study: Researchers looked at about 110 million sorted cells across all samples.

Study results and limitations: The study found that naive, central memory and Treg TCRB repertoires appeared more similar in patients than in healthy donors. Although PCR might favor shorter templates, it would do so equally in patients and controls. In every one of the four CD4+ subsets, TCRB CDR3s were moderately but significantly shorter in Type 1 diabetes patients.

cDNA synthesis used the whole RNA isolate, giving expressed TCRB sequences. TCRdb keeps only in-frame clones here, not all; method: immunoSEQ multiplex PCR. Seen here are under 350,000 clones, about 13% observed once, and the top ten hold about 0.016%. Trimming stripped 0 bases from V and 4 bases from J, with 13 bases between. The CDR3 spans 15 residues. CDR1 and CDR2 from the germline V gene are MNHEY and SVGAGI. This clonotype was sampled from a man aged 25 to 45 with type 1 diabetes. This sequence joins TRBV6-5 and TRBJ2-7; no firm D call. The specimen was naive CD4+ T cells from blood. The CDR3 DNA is TGTGCCAGCAGTTACTCTTATACGGAGAGATACGAGCAGTACTTC. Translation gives CASSYSYTERYEQYF.